The 24 T cell receptor beta chains presented below share a single source sample, sequenced in a study of human CD8 memory T cell subsets. UMI-labeled 5' RACE generated the TCR beta libraries. Using the 5' RACE reads, TCRdb records one entry per CDR3 protein without DNA. The sample spans 8,500 to 14,000 distinct CDR3 sequences; the ten largest clones claim about 8.7%. The source material was CD8+ T cells from PBMCs. The receptors were gathered from a human donor in good health.

The chain employs TRBV27 and TRBJ2-7. Germline V lookup: CDR1 MNHEY, CDR2 SMNVEV (reference sequence). This CDR3 region has 11 residues. The CDR3 here is CASSGRGQQYF.

The chain joins TRBV9 to TRBJ2-1; TCRdb indicates TRBD1, and absent DNA this call remains unverified. Per germline, CDR1 SGDLS and CDR2 YYNGEE. This CDR3 spans 14 amino acids. The CDR3 is CASSAPGGQNEQFF.

By frequency, this clonotype is medium-sized (0.01 to 0.1%). The chain is built from TRBV29-1 and TRBJ2-1; the TCRdb D gene call, TRBD2, has no DNA to confirm it. Germline assignment: CDR1 SQVTM and CDR2 ANQGSEA. The CDR3 consists of 14 residues. CDR3 residues: CSVEVAGGPHEQFF.

This chain uses TRBV7-9 with TRBJ2-1; with no DNA, the TCRdb D assignment of TRBD2 cannot be verified. CDR1 is SEHNR, CDR2 FQNEAQ, per germline (reference sequence). The CDR3 spans 13 residues. The CDR3 spells CASAGLQGPEQFF. The variable domain in full, with the rest retrieved from reference TRBV7-9 and TRBJ2-1, is DTGVSQNPRHKITKRGQNVTFRCDPISEHNRLYWYRQTLGQGPEFLTYFQNEAQLEKSRLLSDRFSAERPKGSFSTLEIQRTEQGDSAMYLCASAGLQGPEQFFGPGTRLTVL.

V usage is TRBV12-3 or TRBV12-4 and J usage is TRBJ2-5; the D call of TRBD1 rests on TCRdb alone, since no DNA is present to check it. The CDR3 length is 13 residues. The CDR3: CASSSSGKETQYF.

CDR3 amino acids: CASSSGQGADTQYF. This rearrangement joins TRBV11-2 to TRBJ2-3; TCRdb indicates TRBD1, and absent DNA this call remains unverified. This CDR3 comprises 14 residues. Germline V lookup: CDR1 SGHAT, CDR2 FQNNGV.

This sequence joins TRBV7-9 and TRBJ2-2; TCRdb proposes TRBD1, but this gene call is untestable without DNA. CDR1 is SEHNR, CDR2 FQNEAQ, per germline (reference sequence). This CDR3 spans 15 amino acids. The CDR3 protein is CASTPASTGGGELFF.

CDR3 protein: CASSPGQGEQYF. The chain is built from TRBV7-8 and TRBJ2-7; the D gene TCRdb calls, TRBD1, cannot be checked with no DNA. CDR3 length equals 12 residues. Germline V gene data show CDR1 as SGHVS and CDR2 as FQNEAQ.

This clonotype is medium-sized by frequency. The chain is built from TRBV4-2 and TRBJ1-1. Germline CDR1 reads LGHNA; CDR2 reads YNFKEQ. The CDR3 totals 13 residues. CDR3: CASSQGLGQEAFF.

The chain joins TRBV11-1 to TRBJ2-3. The CDR3 is 12 residues long. The V gene's germline CDR1 is SGHAT and CDR2 FQDESV (reference sequence). This chain's CDR3 is CASSLLGTTQYF.

The chain joins TRBV9 to TRBJ2-1; TCRdb indicates TRBD2, and absent DNA this call remains unverified. Germline assignment: CDR1 SGDLS and CDR2 YYNGEE. CDR3 size: 22 residues. CDR3 protein: CASSEPRSVTGTSGGPMDEQFF. The whole variable domain, remainder taken from reference TRBV9 and TRBJ2-1, is DSGVTQTPKHLITATGQRVTLRCSPRSGDLSVYWYQQSLDQGLQFLIQYYNGEERAKGNILERFSAQQFPDLHSELNLSSLELGDSALYFCASSEPRSVTGTSGGPMDEQFFGPGTRLTVL.

This sequence joins TRBV21-1 and TRBJ2-3; the D call from TCRdb, TRBD2, cannot be confirmed without DNA. TRBV21-1 is reported as a pseudogene. The CDR3 extends over 18 amino acids. This chain's CDR3 is CASSKTSGRAPRTDTQYF.

The chain employs TRBV4-3 and TRBJ2-7; TCRdb gives TRBD1 as the D gene, but with no DNA this cannot be confirmed. The V gene's germline CDR1 is LGHNA and CDR2 YSLEER. The length of the CDR3 is 15 residues. The CDR3 is CASSQWGAGASEQYF.

This chain connects TRBV19 to TRBJ2-7; TCRdb proposes TRBD1, but this gene call is untestable without DNA. The CDR3 is made up of 16 amino acids. Germline lookup yields CDR1 LNHDA and CDR2 SQIVND (reference sequence). The CDR3 sequence: CASSPTGTGGSYEQYF.

The rearrangement uses TRBV6-5 and TRBJ1-5; as DNA is missing, the TRBD1 call by TCRdb cannot be tested. The CDR3 is 15 amino acids. Germline V gives CDR1 MNHEY, CDR2 SVGAGI. The CDR3 sequence: CASSRDRGSNQPQHF.

V gene TRBV24-1 combines with J gene TRBJ2-3; TCRdb's D call, TRBD1, is unchecked because there is no DNA. The germline V gene has CDR1 KGHDR and CDR2 SFDVKD. The length of the CDR3 is 16 residues. CDR3 amino acids: CATSDFGTGRSDTQYF.

Its frequency marks this clonotype as medium-sized. This chain links TRBV12-3 or TRBV12-4 with TRBJ1-5. This CDR3 comprises 14 residues. CDR3 residues: CASSLNPRNQPQHF.

This rearrangement joins TRBV6-2 or TRBV6-3 to TRBJ2-7; without DNA, the TCRdb call of TRBD2 cannot be checked. The CDR3 has 19 amino acids. Germline values: CDR1 MNHEY, CDR2 SVGEGT. The CDR3 reads CASSYDGTSGRALNNEQYF.

This clonotype registers medium-sized (0.01 to 0.1%) by frequency. V gene TRBV29-1 combines with J gene TRBJ2-1; the D call of TRBD1 rests on TCRdb alone, since no DNA is present to check it. The CDR3 has 14 amino acids. CDR1 is SQVTM and CDR2 is ANQGSEA in the germline V gene. CDR3 sequence: CSVETGGAGDEQFF.

The chain uses TRBV18 and TRBJ2-2. Germline CDR1 is KGHSH and CDR2 is LQKENI. This CDR3 spans 17 amino acids. CDR3 region: CASSLADELASTGELFF.

This chain joins TRBV6-5 and TRBJ2-5; checking the TCRdb D call of TRBD2 is not possible without DNA. Germline V CDR1 and CDR2: MNHEY, SVGAGI. CDR3 length equals 15 residues. CDR3 sequence reads: CASSQTSGDQETQYF.

The chain joins TRBV7-9 to TRBJ2-7; lacking DNA, the TRBD1 call made by TCRdb goes unchecked. Germline values: CDR1 SEHNR, CDR2 FQNEAQ (reference sequence). The CDR3 spans 14 residues. Here the CDR3 reads CASSSPGKFYEQYF.

The chain couples TRBV7-6 to TRBJ2-7; the D call from TCRdb, TRBD1, cannot be confirmed without DNA. This CDR3 contains 13 residues. Germline V gene data show CDR1 as SGHVS and CDR2 as FNYEAQ. CDR3 residues: CASSSLQGNEQYF.

The rearrangement joins TRBV20-1 to TRBJ2-3; TCRdb's D call of TRBD2 is untestable without DNA. The CDR3 consists of 14 residues. The germline gives CDR1 DFQATT, CDR2 SNEGSKA (reference sequence). The CDR3 reads CSAWREGGTDTQYF.